This T cell receptor (beta chain) emerged from a study of PD-1 blockade in classical Hodgkin lymphoma. Every patient was affected by relapse after autologous stem cell transplantation, while exposure to brentuximab vedotin was not uniform. Patients had relapsed/refractory classical Hodgkin lymphoma with complete response, partial response or progressive disease as best response. The CDR3 loop spans 14 amino acids. Germline V gives CDR1 ENHRY, CDR2 SYGVKD. Trimming removed 10 bases from V and 8 bases from J, with 23 bases in between. Worth noting for this clone: Its target is not known.

TCRdb keeps only in-frame clones here, not all; method: immunoSEQ multiplex PCR. The sample has more than 70,000 clones, 80% to 95% seen once; the top ten hold 2.6%. Whole-study results and caveats: Baseline diversity in complete responders resembled that of newly diagnosed patients. Repertoire difference causes, possibly disease activity or prior therapy, remain undefined. Before treatment, TCR diversity in newly diagnosed patients was reportedly lower than in healthy donors.

This TCR was sampled from a human donor with classical Hodgkin lymphoma. Here the sequenced sample was peripheral blood mononuclear cells (PBMCs), taken before the second cycle of nivolumab. The rearrangement uses TRBV10-3 and TRBJ2-5, with D possibly being TRBD1 or TRBD2 (5 bases each). The chain's CDR3 is CATGVPGPEKTQYF. Here the CDR3 DNA reads TGTGCCACCGGCGTCCCGGGGCCGGAGAAAACCCAGTACTTC.